This T cell receptor beta chain was sequenced during a study of blood T cell repertoires in COVID-19. TCRdb's table, derived via immunoSEQ multiplex PCR, lists solely in-frame clones and lacks some. The table includes some 240,000 clones, 90% detected once. There are 15 residues in the CDR3. Per germline, CDR1 SSHAT and CDR2 FNYEAQ (reference sequence). Comment on this clone: One end of the junction is discordant with germline, which a read error may explain.

Specimen: peripheral blood. The chain couples TRBV7-7 to TRBJ1-4, with 7 bases identical to TRBD1. This TCR was recovered from a woman aged 55-70 years with COVID-19, enrolled during active disease. The chain's CDR3 is CASSLGTAGNEKLFF. CDR3 DNA sequence: TGTGCTAGCAGCTTGGGGACAGCAGGCAATGAAAAACTGTTTTTT.